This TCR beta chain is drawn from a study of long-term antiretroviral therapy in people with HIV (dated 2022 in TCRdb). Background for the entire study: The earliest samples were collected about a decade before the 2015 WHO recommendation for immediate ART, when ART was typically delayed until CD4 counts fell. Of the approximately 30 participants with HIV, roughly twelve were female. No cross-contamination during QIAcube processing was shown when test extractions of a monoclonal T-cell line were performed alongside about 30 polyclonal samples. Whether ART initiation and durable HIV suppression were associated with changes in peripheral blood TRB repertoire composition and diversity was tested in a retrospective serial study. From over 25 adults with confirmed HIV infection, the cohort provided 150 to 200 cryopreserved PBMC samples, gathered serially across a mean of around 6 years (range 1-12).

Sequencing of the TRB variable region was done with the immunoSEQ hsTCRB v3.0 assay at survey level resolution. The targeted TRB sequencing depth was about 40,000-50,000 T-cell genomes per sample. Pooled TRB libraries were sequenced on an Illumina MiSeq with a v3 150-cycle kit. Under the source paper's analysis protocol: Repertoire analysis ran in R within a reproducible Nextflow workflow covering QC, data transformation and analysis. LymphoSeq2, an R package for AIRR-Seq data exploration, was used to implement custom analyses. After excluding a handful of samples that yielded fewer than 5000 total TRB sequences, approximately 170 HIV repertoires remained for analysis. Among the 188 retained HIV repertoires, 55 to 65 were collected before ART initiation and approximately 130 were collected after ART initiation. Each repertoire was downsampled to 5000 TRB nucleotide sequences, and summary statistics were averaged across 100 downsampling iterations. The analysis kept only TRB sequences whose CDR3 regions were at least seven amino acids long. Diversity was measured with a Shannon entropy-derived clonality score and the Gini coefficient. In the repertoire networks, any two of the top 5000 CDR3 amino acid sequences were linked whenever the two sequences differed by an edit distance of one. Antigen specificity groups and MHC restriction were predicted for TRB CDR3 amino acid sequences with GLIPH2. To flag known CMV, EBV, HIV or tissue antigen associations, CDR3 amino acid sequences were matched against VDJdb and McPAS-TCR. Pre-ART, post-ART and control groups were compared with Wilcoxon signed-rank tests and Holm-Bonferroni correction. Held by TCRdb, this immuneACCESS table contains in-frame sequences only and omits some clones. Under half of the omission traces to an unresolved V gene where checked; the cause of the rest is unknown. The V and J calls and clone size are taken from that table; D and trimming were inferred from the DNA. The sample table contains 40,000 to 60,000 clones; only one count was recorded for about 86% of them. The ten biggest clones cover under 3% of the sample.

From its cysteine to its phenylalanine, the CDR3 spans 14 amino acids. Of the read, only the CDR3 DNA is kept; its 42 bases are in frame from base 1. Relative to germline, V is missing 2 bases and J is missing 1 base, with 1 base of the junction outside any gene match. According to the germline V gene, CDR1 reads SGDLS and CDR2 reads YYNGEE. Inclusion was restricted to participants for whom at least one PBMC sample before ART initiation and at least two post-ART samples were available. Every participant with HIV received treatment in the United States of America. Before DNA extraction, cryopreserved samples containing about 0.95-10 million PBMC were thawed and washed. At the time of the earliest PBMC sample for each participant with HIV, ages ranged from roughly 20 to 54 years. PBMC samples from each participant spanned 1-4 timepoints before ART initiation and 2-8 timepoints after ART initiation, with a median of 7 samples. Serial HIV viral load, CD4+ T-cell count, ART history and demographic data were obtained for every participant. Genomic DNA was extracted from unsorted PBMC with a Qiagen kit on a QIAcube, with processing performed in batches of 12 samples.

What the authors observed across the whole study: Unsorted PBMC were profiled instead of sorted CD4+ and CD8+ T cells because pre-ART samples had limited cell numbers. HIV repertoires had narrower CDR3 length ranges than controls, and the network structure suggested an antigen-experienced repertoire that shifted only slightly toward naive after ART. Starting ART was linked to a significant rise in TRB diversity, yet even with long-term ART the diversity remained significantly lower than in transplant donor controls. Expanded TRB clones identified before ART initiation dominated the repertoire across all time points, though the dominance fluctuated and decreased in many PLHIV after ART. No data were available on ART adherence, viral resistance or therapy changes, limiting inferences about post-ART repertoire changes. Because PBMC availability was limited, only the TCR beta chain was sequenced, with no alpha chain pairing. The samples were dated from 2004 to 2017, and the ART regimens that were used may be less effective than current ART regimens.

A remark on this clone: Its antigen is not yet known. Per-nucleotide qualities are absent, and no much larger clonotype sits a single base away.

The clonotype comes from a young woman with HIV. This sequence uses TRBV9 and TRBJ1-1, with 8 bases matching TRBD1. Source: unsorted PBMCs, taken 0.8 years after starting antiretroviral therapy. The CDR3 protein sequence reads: CASSVGTGNTEAFF. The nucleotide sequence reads TGTGCCAGCAGCGTCGGGACAGGGAACACTGAAGCTTTCTTT.